These 28 T cell receptor beta chains share one sample of origin, sequenced in a study of T cell repertoires in cytomegalovirus infection. Their target antigens are unknown. Via MiXCR, TCRdb re-called the reads, giving one row per CDR3 protein. The sample lists hundreds of thousands of distinct CDR3 sequences, roughly 30% occurring once. The material sequenced was cultured CD8+ T cells from PBMCs, taken from culture after CMV antigen stimulation. These receptors all stem from a human donor in good health (CMV status not recorded). Some clones in this sample may be carry-over from other donors' samples.

J is TRBJ1-5 and V is TRBV7-9, with a weak D call TRBD1 (5 bases). CDR1 is SEHNR and CDR2 is FQNEAQ in the germline V gene (reference sequence). Trimming pared 4 bases from V and 6 bases from J, leaving 22 bases between. This CDR3 has 17 residues. In DNA form, the CDR3 reads TGTGCCAGCAGCTCCGGGCAAGAGCAGGGTTTAGGTCAGCCCCAGCATTTT. As protein: CASSSGQEQGLGQPQHF.

This chain connects TRBV6-2 or TRBV6-3 to TRBJ2-7, with D tentatively TRBD1 (5 bases). Germline assignment: CDR1 MNHEY and CDR2 SVGEGT. V was trimmed by 4 bases and J by 3 bases, leaving 10 bases between them. This CDR3 is built from 13 residues. CDR3 amino acids: CASSWTPIYEQYV. The DNA for the CDR3 is TGTGCCAGCAGTTGGACACCGATCTACGAGCAGTACGTC.

This clonotype has just a few counts. The rearrangement links TRBV20-1 to TRBJ2-2; the D gene is possibly TRBD2 (5 bases). CDR3 length: 11 amino acids. From germline, CDR1 is DFQATT and CDR2 SNEGSKA (reference sequence). Trimming pared 6 bases from V and 8 bases from J, leaving 10 bases between. The CDR3 nucleotides read TGCAGTGCAGCCACGGGAGGGGAGCTGTTTTTT. Amino acid sequence: CSAATGGELFF.

The genes are TRBV6-5 and TRBJ2-1; D remains ambiguous. Trimming removed 0 bases from V and 6 bases from J, with 6 bases in between. CDR1 is MNHEY, CDR2 SVGAGI, per germline. This CDR3 has 13 residues. The CDR3 reads CASSYSKANEQFF. The CDR3 DNA follows: TGTGCCAGCAGTTACTCGAAGGCCAATGAGCAGTTCTTC.

In its sample, this clonotype was seen a few times. The chain couples TRBV7-9 to TRBJ1-5; TRBD1 is a possible D gene (6 bases). There are 14 residues in the CDR3. Trimming pared 6 bases from V and 3 bases from J, leaving 12 bases between. The germline V gene has CDR1 SEHNR and CDR2 FQNEAQ (reference sequence). CDR3 sequence: CASSSGATNQPQHF. As DNA, the CDR3 is TGTGCCAGCAGTTCAGGGGCGACCAATCAGCCCCAGCATTTT.

As to this clonotype: This could be a read error, since a much larger clone is one nucleotide away. CDR3 sequence: CASSLSGGWPDTQYF. Written as DNA, the CDR3 is TGTGCCAGCAGCTTATCAGGGGGCTGGCCAGATACGCAGTATTTT. The chain links TRBV7-3 to TRBJ2-3; 8 bases agree with TRBD1. The V gene end was trimmed by 2 bases and the J gene end by 4 bases; junction bases not matched to a gene: 5. CDR1 SGHTA and CDR2 FQGTGA come from the germline V gene. The CDR3 is 15 residues long.

CDR3 coding DNA: TGTGCCAGCAGTTTAGACCCTCTGATGTATGGCTACACCTTC. Its protein product is CASSLDPLMYGYTF. The chain uses TRBV28 and TRBJ1-2; D not certain. In germline, CDR1 is MDHEN, CDR2 SYDVKM. The length of the CDR3 is 14 residues. V lost 2 bases and J lost 5, with 12 bases in between.

This clonotype has just a few counts. CDR3 coding DNA: TGCAGTGCTAGAGATGGGGCAGGGGGCTTAAATCAGCCCCAGCATTTT. Its translation: CSARDGAGGLNQPQHF. This sequence joins TRBV20-1 and TRBJ1-5; 8 positions agree with TRBD1. The trim removed 0 bases at V and 4 bases at J, leaving 8 bases unmatched. The CDR3 length is 16 residues. Germline-derived CDR1 and CDR2 are DFQATT and SNEGSKA (reference sequence).

For this clonotype: A much larger clone is a single base away; this may be a read error. V and J are TRBV7-6 and TRBJ1-1; possible D gene TRBD1, 5 bases. Germline loops: CDR1 SGHVS, CDR2 FNYEAQ. The CDR3 sequence is 12 residues long. The CDR3 loop is CVSSLGGVEAFF. Written as DNA, the CDR3 is TGTGTCAGCAGCTTAGGAGGGGTTGAAGCTTTCTTT. Using reference TRBV7-6 and TRBJ1-1 for the parts outside the CDR3, the full variable domain is GAGVSQSPRYKVTKRGQDVALRCDPISGHVSLYWYRQALGQGPEFLTYFNYEAQQDKSGLPNDRFSAERPEGSISTLTIQRTEQRDSAMYRCVSSLGGVEAFFGQGTRLTVV.

This clonotype was observed at least ten times. The gene calls are TRBV6-2 or TRBV6-3 and TRBJ1-6, with a possible D match to TRBD1 (5 bases). Germline V gene sequence: CDR1 MNHEY, CDR2 SVGEGT. With 5 bases removed from V and 4 bases from J, the gap between germline ends came to 15 bases. The CDR3 has 16 amino acids. The chain's CDR3 is CASSPRDRGYNSPLHF. In DNA form, the CDR3 reads TGTGCCAGCAGTCCACGGGACCGAGGATATAATTCACCCCTCCACTTT.

The V gene is TRBV6-5, the J gene TRBJ2-7; weak D call: TRBD2 (6 bases). The V gene lost 0 bases and the J gene lost 3 bases, with 9 bases spanning the gap. This CDR3 is 14 amino acids long. Germline CDR1 and CDR2: MNHEY and SVGAGI. The CDR3 loop reads CASSYSISGYEQYV. The CDR3 region has the DNA TGTGCCAGCAGTTACTCTATTAGCGGCTACGAGCAGTACGTC.

This rearrangement joins TRBV20-1 to TRBJ2-7; 10 nucleotides align to TRBD1. Germline V lookup: CDR1 DFQATT, CDR2 SNEGSKA (reference sequence). The CDR3 loop spans 14 amino acids. V lost 6 bases and J lost 7; bases outside the gene matches: 12. CDR3 loop: CSAPGQGILGEQYF. CDR3 bases: TGCAGTGCGCCGGGACAGGGGATTCTCGGGGAGCAGTACTTC.

This sequence joins TRBV4-1 and TRBJ2-3; the D gene is possibly TRBD1 (5 bases). Germline loops: CDR1 MGHRA, CDR2 YSYEKL. The V end lost 4 bases, the J end lost 7 bases, and 12 bases lay between the germline ends. This CDR3 has 13 amino acids. In nucleotides, the CDR3 is TGCGCCAGCAGCCCTAAGGGGCCAAATACGCAGTATTTT. Its translation: CASSPKGPNTQYF.

At least ten counts were recorded for this clonotype. V gene TRBV20-1 combines with J gene TRBJ2-3; D may be TRBD1 (5 bases). Germline assignment: CDR1 DFQATT and CDR2 SNEGSKA (reference sequence). The CDR3 is 14 residues long. V was trimmed by 3 bases and J by 2 bases, leaving 12 bases between them. The CDR3 nucleotides are TGCAGTGCTAGGGATCAGGGTAACACAGATACGCAGTATTTT. It specifies CSARDQGNTDTQYF.

The gene calls are TRBV19 and TRBJ2-1; 7 nucleotides align to TRBD1. The CDR3 is 17 residues long. CDR1 is LNHDA and CDR2 is SQIVND in the germline V gene (reference sequence). V gave up 3 bases and J gave up 0 bases; unmatched junction bases: 8. CDR3 amino acids: CASSIGTVSSSYNEQFF. CDR3 DNA sequence: TGTGCCAGTAGTATCGGGACAGTGTCTAGCTCCTACAATGAGCAGTTCTTC.

This clonotype was seen only a few times. The rearrangement joins TRBV7-9 to TRBJ1-1; perhaps TRBD1 as D (6 bases). CDR3 length equals 15 residues. Looked up from germline, CDR1 is SEHNR and CDR2 is FQNEAQ (reference sequence). The V gene lost 5 bases and the J gene lost 0 bases, with 13 bases spanning the gap. CDR3 in DNA: TGTGCCAGCAGCCAAAGGGGACAAATGAACACTGAAGCTTTCTTT. Translation gives CASSQRGQMNTEAFF. Using reference TRBV7-9 and TRBJ1-1 for the parts outside the CDR3, the full variable domain is DTGVSQNPRHKITKRGQNVTFRCDPISEHNRLYWYRQTLGQGPEFLTYFQNEAQLEKSRLLSDRFSAERPKGSFSTLEIQRTEQGDSAMYLCASSQRGQMNTEAFFGQGTRLTVV.

The chain carries TRBV7-9 and TRBJ2-3; 8 bases fit TRBD2. Germline V CDR1 and CDR2: SEHNR, FQNEAQ (reference sequence). J lost 6 bases, V lost 11 bases, and 7 bases had no gene match. The CDR3 loop spans 12 amino acids. This chain's CDR3 is CALSGGGDTQYF. CDR3 in DNA: TGTGCCCTCAGCGGGGGTGGGGATACGCAGTATTTT.

This clonotype was seen only a few times. V and J are TRBV7-9 and TRBJ2-1; TRBD2 is a possible D gene (6 bases). Trimming took off 8 bases at V and 3 bases at J, with 29 bases between the two ends. The CDR3 is 19 amino acids. Germline assignment: CDR1 SEHNR and CDR2 FQNEAQ (reference sequence). CDR3 sequence (DNA): TGTGCCAGCGACACCCGCTCCCTGGGGGGTCCCCAGGTCTACAATGAGCAGTTCTTC. Protein: CASDTRSLGGPQVYNEQFF.

This clonotype was observed a single time. The chain joins TRBV29-1 to TRBJ2-3; D remains unclear. Trimming took 5 bases from V and 4 from J, leaving 13 bases between them. From germline, CDR1 is SQVTM and CDR2 ANQGSEA. The CDR3 sequence is 13 residues long. The CDR3 region is CSVPGGVADTQYF. CDR3 DNA sequence: TGCAGCGTTCCTGGCGGAGTGGCAGATACGCAGTATTTT.

The DNA of the CDR3 is TGTGCCAGCAGTTACTCGGACCTTTGGGATGGCTACACCTTC. Translated: CASSYSDLWDGYTF. This chain joins TRBV6-5 and TRBJ1-2; D is unclear. The CDR3 consists of 14 residues. Germline V gives CDR1 MNHEY, CDR2 SVGAGI. V lost 0 bases to trimming and J lost 6 bases, with 11 bases between them.

The chain links TRBV5-4 to TRBJ2-7; 8 nucleotides align to TRBD1. The CDR3 has 15 residues. V shed 4 bases and J 2 bases; nucleotides not matched to a gene: 8. Per germline, CDR1 SGHNT and CDR2 YYREEE (reference sequence). This CDR3 reads CASSEEQGVPYEQYV. The CDR3 region has the DNA TGTGCCAGCAGCGAAGAACAGGGGGTTCCCTACGAGCAGTACGTC.

The sample holds many counts of this clonotype. The CDR3, as DNA: TGTGCCACGGGACAGGGTAATTCTGGGGCCAACGTCCTGACTTTC. Protein sequence: CATGQGNSGANVLTF. V usage is TRBV6-5 and J usage is TRBJ2-6, with TRBD1 identical over 9 bases. Germline trimming cut 10 bases from V and 1 base from J; bases unmatched to any gene: 5. CDR3 size: 15 residues. The germline gives CDR1 MNHEY, CDR2 SVGAGI.

The table lists this clonotype with a few counts. J is TRBJ1-2 and V is TRBV6-1; D possibly corresponds to TRBD1 (6 bases). Trimming removed 10 bases from V and 3 bases from J, with 21 bases in between. Per germline, CDR1 MNHNS and CDR2 SASEGT. The CDR3 runs 15 residues. The CDR3 DNA reads as TGTGCCACAGGGGAGGCAGGGTCGGACTACTATGGCTACACCTTC. Translation: CATGEAGSDYYGYTF.

This chain links TRBV11-2 with TRBJ2-1; D is unclear. The germline CDR1 and CDR2 sequences are SGHAT and FQNNGV. The germline V and J ends were trimmed by 1 base and 6 bases, with 16 bases remaining between them. The CDR3 is made up of 16 amino acids. Here the CDR3 reads CASSLVGHTLFNEQFF. The CDR3 region has the DNA TGTGCCAGCAGCTTAGTCGGGCACACACTATTCAATGAGCAGTTCTTC. The complete variable domain, with remaining parts taken from reference TRBV11-2 and TRBJ2-1, reads EAGVAQSPRYKIIEKRQSVAFWCNPISGHATLYWYQQILGQGPKLLIQFQNNGVVDDSQLPKDRFSAERLKGVDSTLKIQPAKLEDSAVYLCASSLVGHTLFNEQFFGPGTRLTVL.

The chain joins TRBV19 to TRBJ1-1, with D unresolved. The CDR3 consists of 15 residues. V was cut by 5 bases and J by 5 bases, with 18 bases left in between. Germline V gene sequence: CDR1 LNHDA, CDR2 SQIVND (reference sequence). CDR3 amino acids: CASSSREAIWTEAFF. The CDR3 DNA is TGTGCCAGTAGTTCCAGAGAGGCAATATGGACTGAAGCTTTCTTT.

The genes are TRBV27 and TRBJ2-5, with D tentatively TRBD1 or TRBD2 (5 bases each). CDR3 length equals 13 residues. From germline, CDR1 is MNHEY and CDR2 SMNVEV (reference sequence). The ends were cut back, 5 bases at V and 10 bases at J, with 17 bases in the middle. The chain's CDR3 is CASSLGASRVQYF. The CDR3 coding sequence is TGTGCCAGCAGTCTCGGGGCCAGTAGGGTCCAGTACTTC.

The J gene is TRBJ1-4, the V gene TRBV4-1; 10 bases match TRBD1. CDR1 is MGHRA, CDR2 YSYEKL, per germline. The CDR3 covers 15 residues. V lost 5 bases and J lost 8; bases outside the gene matches: 8. The CDR3 spells CASSFWDRGDEKLFF. In DNA, the CDR3 is TGCGCCAGCAGCTTTTGGGACAGGGGTGACGAAAAACTGTTTTTT.

This clonotype was counted only a few times. The chain links TRBV5-4 to TRBJ2-7; the D gene is possibly TRBD2 (5 bases). Germline V gives CDR1 SGHNT, CDR2 YYREEE (reference sequence). The V end lost 3 bases, the J end lost 1 base, and 14 bases lay between the germline ends. The CDR3 runs to 15 residues. The CDR3 DNA reads TGTGCCAGCAGCTGGGCGGGTCGATTATCCTACGAGCAGTACTTC. Its protein is CASSWAGRLSYEQYF.